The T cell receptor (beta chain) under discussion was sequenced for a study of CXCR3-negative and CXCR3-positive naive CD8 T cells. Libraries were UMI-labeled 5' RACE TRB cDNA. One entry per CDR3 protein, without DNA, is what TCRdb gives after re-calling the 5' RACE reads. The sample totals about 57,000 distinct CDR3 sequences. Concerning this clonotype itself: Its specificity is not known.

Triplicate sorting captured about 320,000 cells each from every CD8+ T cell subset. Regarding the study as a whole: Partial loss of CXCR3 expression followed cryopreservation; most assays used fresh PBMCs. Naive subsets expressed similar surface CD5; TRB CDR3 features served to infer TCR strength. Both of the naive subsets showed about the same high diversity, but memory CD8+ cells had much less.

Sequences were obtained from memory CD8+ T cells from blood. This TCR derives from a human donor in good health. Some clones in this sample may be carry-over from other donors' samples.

CDR3 region: CASSTSDRGQPQHF. The chain has TRBV7-9 and TRBJ1-5; the D gene TCRdb calls, TRBD1, cannot be checked with no DNA. CDR1 is SEHNR and CDR2 is FQNEAQ in the germline V gene (reference sequence). This CDR3 has 14 residues.